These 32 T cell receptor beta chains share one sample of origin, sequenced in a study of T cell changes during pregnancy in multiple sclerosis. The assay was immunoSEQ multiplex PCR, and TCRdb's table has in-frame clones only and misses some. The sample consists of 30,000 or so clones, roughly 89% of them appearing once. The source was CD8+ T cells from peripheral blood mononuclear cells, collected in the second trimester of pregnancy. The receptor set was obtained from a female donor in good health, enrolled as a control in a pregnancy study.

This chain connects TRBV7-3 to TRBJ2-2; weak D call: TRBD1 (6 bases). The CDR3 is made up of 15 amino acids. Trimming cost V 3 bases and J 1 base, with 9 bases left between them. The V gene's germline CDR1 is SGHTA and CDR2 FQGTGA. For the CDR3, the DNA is TGTGCCAGCAGCTTGGGACAAATGAACACCGGGGAGCTGTTTTTT. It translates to CASSLGQMNTGELFF.

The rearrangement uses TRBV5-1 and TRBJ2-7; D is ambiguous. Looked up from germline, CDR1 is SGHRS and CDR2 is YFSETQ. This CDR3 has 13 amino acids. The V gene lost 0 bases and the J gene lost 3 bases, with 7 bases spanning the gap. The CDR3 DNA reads TGCGCCAGCAGCTTGGGACTGGACTACGAGCAGTACTTC. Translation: CASSLGLDYEQYF.

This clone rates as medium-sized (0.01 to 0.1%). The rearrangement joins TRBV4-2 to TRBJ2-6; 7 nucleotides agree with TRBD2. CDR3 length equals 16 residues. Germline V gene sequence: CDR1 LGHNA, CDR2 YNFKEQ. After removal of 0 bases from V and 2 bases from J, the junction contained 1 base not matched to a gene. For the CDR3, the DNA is TGTGCCAGCAGCCAAGATGGGGGGGCTGGGGCCAACGTCCTGACTTTC. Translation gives CASSQDGGAGANVLTF.

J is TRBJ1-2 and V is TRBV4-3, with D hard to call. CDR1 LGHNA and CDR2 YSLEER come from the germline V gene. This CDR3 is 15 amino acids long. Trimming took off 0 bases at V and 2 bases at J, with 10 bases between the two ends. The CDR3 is CASSQDFPGNYGYTF. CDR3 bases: TGCGCCAGCAGCCAAGATTTCCCAGGAAACTATGGCTACACCTTC.

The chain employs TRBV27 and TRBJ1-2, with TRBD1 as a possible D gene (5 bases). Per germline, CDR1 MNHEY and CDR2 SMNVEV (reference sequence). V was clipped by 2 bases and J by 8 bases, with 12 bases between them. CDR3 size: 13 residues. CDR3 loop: CASSLGAGDGYTF. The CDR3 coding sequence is TGTGCCAGCAGTTTAGGGGCAGGTGACGGCTACACCTTC.

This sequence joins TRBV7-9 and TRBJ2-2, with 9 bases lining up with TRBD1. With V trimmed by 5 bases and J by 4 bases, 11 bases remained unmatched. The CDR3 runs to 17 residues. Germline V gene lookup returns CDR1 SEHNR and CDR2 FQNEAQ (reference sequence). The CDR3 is CASSQAGQGYFTGELFF. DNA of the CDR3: TGTGCCAGCAGCCAAGCTGGACAGGGGTATTTCACCGGGGAGCTGTTTTTT.

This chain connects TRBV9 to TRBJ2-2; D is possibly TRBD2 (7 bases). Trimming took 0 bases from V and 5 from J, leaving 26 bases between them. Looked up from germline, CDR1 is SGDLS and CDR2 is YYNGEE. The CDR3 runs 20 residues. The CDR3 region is CASSVVGGRGPFYSTGELFF. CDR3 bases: TGTGCCAGCAGCGTAGTAGGAGGGCGGGGGCCTTTCTATTCAACCGGGGAGCTGTTTTTT.

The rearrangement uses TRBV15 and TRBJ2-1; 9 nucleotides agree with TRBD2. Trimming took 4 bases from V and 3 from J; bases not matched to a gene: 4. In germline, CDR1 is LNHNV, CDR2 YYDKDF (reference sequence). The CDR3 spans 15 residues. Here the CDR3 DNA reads TGTGCCACCAGCAATAGCGGGGGCTACTACAATGAGCAGTTCTTC. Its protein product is CATSNSGGYYNEQFF.

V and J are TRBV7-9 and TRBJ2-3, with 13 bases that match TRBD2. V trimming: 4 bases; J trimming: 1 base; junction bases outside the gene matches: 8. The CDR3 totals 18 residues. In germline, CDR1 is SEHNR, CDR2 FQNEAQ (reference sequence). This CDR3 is CASSSYEGLAGGTDTQYF. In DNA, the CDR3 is TGTGCCAGCAGCTCCTACGAAGGACTAGCGGGGGGCACAGATACGCAGTATTTT.

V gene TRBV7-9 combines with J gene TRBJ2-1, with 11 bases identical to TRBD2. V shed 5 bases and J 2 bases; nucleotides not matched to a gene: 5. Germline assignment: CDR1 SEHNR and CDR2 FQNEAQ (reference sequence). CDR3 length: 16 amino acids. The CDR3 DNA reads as TGTGCCAGCAGCCCCCGACTAGCGGGGACCTACAATGAGCAGTTCTTC. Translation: CASSPRLAGTYNEQFF.

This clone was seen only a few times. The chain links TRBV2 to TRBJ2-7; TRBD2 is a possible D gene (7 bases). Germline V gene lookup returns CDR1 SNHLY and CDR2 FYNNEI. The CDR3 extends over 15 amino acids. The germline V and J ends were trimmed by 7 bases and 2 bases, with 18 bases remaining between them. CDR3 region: CASKEGGALPYEQYF. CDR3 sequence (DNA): TGTGCCAGCAAGGAAGGGGGGGCCCTACCCTACGAGCAGTACTTC.

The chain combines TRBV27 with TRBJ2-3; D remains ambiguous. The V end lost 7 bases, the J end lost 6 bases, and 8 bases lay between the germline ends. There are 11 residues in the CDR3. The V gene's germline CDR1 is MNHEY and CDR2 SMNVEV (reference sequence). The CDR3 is CASKFGDTQYF. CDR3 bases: TGTGCCAGCAAGTTCGGGGATACGCAGTATTTT.

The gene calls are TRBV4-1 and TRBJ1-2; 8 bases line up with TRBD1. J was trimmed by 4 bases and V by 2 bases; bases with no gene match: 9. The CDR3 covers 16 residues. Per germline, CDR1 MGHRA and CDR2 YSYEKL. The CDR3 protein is CASSQNSGGAGYGYTF. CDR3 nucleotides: TGCGCCAGCAGCCAAAACTCAGGGGGCGCGGGCTATGGCTACACCTTC.

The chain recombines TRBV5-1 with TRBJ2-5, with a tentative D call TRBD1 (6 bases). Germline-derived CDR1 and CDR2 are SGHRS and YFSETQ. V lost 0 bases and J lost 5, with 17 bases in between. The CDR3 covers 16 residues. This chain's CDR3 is CASSLGGREFRETQYF. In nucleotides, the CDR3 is TGCGCCAGCAGCTTGGGGGGGCGAGAGTTTCGGGAGACCCAGTACTTC.

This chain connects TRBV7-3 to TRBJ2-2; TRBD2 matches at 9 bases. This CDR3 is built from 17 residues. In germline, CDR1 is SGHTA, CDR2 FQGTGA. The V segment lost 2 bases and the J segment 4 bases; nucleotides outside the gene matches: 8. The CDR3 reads CASSLASGGGATGELFF. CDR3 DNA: TGTGCCAGCAGCTTAGCGAGTGGCGGGGGGGCCACCGGGGAGCTGTTTTTT.

The CDR3 DNA sequence: TGTGCCAGCAGCGTAGCTACAGGGAGTAGCACAGATACGCAGTATTTT. The encoded protein is CASSVATGSSTDTQYF. The chain recombines TRBV9 with TRBJ2-3; the D gene is possibly TRBD1 (6 bases). Trimming left V 0 bases short and J 0 bases short, with 11 bases between. Germline assignment: CDR1 SGDLS and CDR2 YYNGEE. The CDR3 spans 16 residues.

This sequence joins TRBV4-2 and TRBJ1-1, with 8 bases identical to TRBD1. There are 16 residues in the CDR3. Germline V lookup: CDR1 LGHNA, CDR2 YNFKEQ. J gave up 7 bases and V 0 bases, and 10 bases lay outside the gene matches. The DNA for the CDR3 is TGTGCCAGCAGCCAAGATGCCGACAGGGGTGGAAATGAAGCTTTCTTT. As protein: CASSQDADRGGNEAFF.

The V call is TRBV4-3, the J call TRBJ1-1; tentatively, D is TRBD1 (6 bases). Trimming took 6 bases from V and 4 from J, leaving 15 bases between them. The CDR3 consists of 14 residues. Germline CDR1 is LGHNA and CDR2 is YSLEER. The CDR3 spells CASRRNREGTEAFF. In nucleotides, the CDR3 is TGCGCCAGCAGACGAAACAGGGAGGGCACTGAAGCTTTCTTT.

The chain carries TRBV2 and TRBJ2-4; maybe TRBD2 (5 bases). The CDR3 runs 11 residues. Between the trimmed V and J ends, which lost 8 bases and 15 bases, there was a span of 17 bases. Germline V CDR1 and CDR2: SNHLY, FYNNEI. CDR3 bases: TGTGCCAGCTCCATGTCGGGGAGTTCGTACTTC. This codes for CASSMSGSSYF. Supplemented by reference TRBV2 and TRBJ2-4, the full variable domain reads EPEVTQTPSHQVTQMGQEVILRCVPISNHLYFYWYRQILGQKVEFLVSFYNNEISEKSEIFDDQFSVERPDGSNFTLKIRSTKLEDSAMYFCASSMSGSSYFGAGTRLSVL.

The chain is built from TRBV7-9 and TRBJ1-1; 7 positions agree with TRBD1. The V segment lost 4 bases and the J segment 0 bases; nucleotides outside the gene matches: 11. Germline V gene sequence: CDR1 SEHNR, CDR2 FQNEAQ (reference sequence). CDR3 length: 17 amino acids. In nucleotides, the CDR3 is TGTGCCAGCAGCTCCGGGACAGCCTACCCGATGAACACTGAAGCTTTCTTT. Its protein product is CASSSGTAYPMNTEAFF.

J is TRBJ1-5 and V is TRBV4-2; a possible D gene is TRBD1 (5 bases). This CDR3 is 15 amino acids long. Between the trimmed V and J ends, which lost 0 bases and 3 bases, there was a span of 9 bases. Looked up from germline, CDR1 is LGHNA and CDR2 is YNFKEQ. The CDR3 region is CASSQDLGDNQPQHF. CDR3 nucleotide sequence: TGTGCCAGCAGCCAAGACTTAGGGGACAATCAGCCCCAGCATTTT.

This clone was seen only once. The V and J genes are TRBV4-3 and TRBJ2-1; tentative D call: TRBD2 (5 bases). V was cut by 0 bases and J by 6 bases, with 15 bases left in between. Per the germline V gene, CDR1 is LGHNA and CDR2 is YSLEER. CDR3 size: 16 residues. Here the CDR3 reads CASSQEDSSSINEQFF. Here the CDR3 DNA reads TGCGCCAGCAGCCAAGAGGACTCCTCTTCAATCAATGAGCAGTTCTTC.

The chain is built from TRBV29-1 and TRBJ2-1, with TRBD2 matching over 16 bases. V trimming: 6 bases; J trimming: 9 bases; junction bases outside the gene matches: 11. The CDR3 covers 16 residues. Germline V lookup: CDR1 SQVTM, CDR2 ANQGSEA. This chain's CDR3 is CSVTSGTSGGEGEQFF. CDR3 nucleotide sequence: TGCAGCGTCACTTCCGGGACTAGCGGGGGGGAAGGTGAGCAGTTCTTC.

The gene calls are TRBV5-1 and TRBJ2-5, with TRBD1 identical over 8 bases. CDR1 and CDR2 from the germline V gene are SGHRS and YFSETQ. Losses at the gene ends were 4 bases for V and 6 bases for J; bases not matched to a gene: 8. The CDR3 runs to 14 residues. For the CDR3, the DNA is TGCGCCAGCAGCGCCGCAGGGGGCGCACAGACCCAGTACTTC. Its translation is CASSAAGGAQTQYF.

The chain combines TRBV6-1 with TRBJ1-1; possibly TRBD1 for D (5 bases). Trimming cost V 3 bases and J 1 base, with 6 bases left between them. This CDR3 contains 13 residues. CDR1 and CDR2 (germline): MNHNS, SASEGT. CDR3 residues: CASSDGGNTEAFF. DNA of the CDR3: TGTGCCAGCAGTGACGGGGGGAACACTGAAGCTTTCTTT.

CDR3 nucleotide sequence: TGCGCCAGCAGCCGGGGCACGAACACTGAAGCTTTCTTT. Encoded protein: CASSRGTNTEAFF. V is TRBV4-1 and J is TRBJ1-1; D might be TRBD1 (5 bases). Germline values: CDR1 MGHRA, CDR2 YSYEKL. Trimming stripped 4 bases from V and 1 base from J, with 7 bases between. CDR3 length equals 13 residues.

CDR3 in amino acids: CAWSVTRASYEQYF. As DNA, the CDR3 is TGTGCCTGGAGTGTGACAAGAGCCTCCTACGAGCAGTACTTC. The chain couples TRBV30 to TRBJ2-7, with D hard to call. This CDR3 has 14 amino acids. V shed 0 bases and J shed 0 bases, with 9 bases lying between them. The V gene's germline CDR1 is GTSNPN and CDR2 SVGIG (reference sequence).

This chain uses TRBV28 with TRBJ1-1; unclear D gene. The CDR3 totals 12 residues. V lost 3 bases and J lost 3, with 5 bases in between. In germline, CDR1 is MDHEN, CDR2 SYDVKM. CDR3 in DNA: TGTGCCAGCAGTTTCGGGGACACTGAAGCTTTCTTT. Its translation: CASSFGDTEAFF. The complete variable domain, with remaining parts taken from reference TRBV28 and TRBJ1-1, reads DVKVTQSSRYLVKRTGEKVFLECVQDMDHENMFWYRQDPGLGLRLIYFSYDVKMKEKGDIPEGYSVSREKKERFSLILESASTNQTSMYLCASSFGDTEAFFGQGTRLTVV.

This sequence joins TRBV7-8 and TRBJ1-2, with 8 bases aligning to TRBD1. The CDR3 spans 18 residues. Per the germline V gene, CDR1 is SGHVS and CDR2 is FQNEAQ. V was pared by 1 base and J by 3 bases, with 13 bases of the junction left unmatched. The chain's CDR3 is CASSLGPGGLDRDYGYTF. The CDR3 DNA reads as TGTGCCAGCAGCTTAGGCCCCGGCGGGTTGGACAGGGACTATGGCTACACCTTC.

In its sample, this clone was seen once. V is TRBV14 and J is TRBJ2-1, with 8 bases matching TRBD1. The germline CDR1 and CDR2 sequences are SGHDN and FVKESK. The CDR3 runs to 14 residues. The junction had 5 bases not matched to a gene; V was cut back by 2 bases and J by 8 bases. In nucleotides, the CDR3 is TGTGCCAGCAGCCAACCATACAGGGGGGATGAGCAGTTCTTC. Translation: CASSQPYRGDEQFF.

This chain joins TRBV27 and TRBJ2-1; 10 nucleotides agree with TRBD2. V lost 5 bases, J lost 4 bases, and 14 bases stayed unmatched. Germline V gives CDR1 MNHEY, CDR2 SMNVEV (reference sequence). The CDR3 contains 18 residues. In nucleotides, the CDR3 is TGTGCCAGCAGTCCTTCAGTTTGGGCTAGCGGGGGATACAATGAGCAGTTCTTC. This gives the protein CASSPSVWASGGYNEQFF.

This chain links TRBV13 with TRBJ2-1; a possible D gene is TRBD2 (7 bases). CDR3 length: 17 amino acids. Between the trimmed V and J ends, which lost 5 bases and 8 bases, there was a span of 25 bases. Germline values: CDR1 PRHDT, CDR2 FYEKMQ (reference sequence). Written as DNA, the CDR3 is TGTGCCAGCAGCCCTACATCCCTCCGGGGGGCGTTGGATGAGCAGTTCTTC. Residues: CASSPTSLRGALDEQFF.